The entry that follows covers one T cell receptor (beta chain) sequence. Its specificity is unknown. Other nucleotide sequences from this sample produce the same CDR3. The data were obtained in a study of CD8+ T cells in alopecia areata. Whole-study results and caveats: TCRs were shared less clearly across patients than in mice, possibly for HLA-related reasons.

Investigators isolated RNA and reverse transcribed it into cDNA to act as the sequencing template. Using immunoSEQ multiplex PCR, the repertoire was profiled, and TCRdb retains in-frame clones only, with some absent. Among roughly 180,000 clones, roughly 59% were seen once, and the ten largest hold approximately 1.7%. The source of this sequence is a human donor with alopecia areata. The sample consisted of CD4+ T cells sorted from blood, taken at week 0.

Written as DNA, the CDR3 is TGTGCCTGGAGCCGTAATTCACCCCTCCACTTT. As protein: CAWSRNSPLHF. This rearrangement joins TRBV30 to TRBJ1-6; the D is unclear. Looked up from germline, CDR1 is GTSNPN and CDR2 is SVGIG (reference sequence). This CDR3 has 11 residues. Trimming took off 3 bases at V and 6 bases at J, with 3 bases between the two ends.